These T cell receptor beta chains were read from a single sample in a study of blood T cell repertoires in COVID-19. The data were produced by immunoSEQ multiplex PCR, yet TCRdb's version contains in-frame clones alone and is incomplete. The data show around 220,000 clones, around 87% seen once. The specimen was PBMCs or T cells enriched from blood (not recorded which). These receptor sequences come from a woman aged 25 to 39 with acute COVID-19. CDR3s include the opening cysteine and the closing phenylalanine or tryptophan. The order of the fields is J gene, V gene, CDR3 protein.

TRBJ2-1,TRBV5-1,CASSLDLAGEQFF
TRBJ1-1,TRBV6-1,CASSERATGQAFF
TRBJ1-4,TRBV9,CASSVAGGQGNEKLFF
TRBJ1-1,TRBV7-8,CASSLGPPGGMNTEAFF
TRBJ2-1,TRBV5-1,CASSPPLGGINNEQFF
TRBJ2-5,TRBV19,CASSAGDQETQYF
TRBJ1-3,TRBV7-9,CASSLALGSSGNTIYF
TRBJ1-6,TRBV2,CASSVQGRNSPLHF
TRBJ2-5,TRBV5-1,CASREGETQYF
TRBJ1-1,TRBV27,CASSLPRNGFF
TRBJ1-1,TRBV2,CASSGTGKNTEAFF
TRBJ2-5,TRBV29-1,CSVGVSGKGETQYF
TRBJ1-6,TRBV2,CASSEDRGRGSPLHF
TRBJ1-2,TRBV7-9,CASSLGAREAGYTF
TRBJ1-3,TRBV4-3,CASSQQLGGSGNTIYF
TRBJ2-1,TRBV29-1,CSELQGNEQFF
TRBJ2-5,TRBV7-2,CASSFDSSRDSWETQYF
TRBJ2-7,TRBV28,CATLQGSYEQYF
TRBJ1-4,TRBV2,CASSESPTGERANEKLFF
TRBJ2-7,TRBV5-1,CASSLAGTGNEQYF
TRBJ1-1,TRBV10-3,CAISDGQGLRGTEAFF
TRBJ2-7,TRBV27,CASRLLAGKYEQYF
TRBJ2-3,TRBV24-1,CATSDSLAGATDTQYF
TRBJ1-6,TRBV6-5,CASSYLTDSPLHF
TRBJ2-7,TRBV2,CASSVSGRHYEQYF
TRBJ2-3,TRBV12-3/TRBV12-4,CASSFGSGDTQYF
TRBJ2-3,TRBV11-2,CASSLGPVGQGGPDTQYF